The 19 T cell receptor beta chains presented below share a single source sample, sequenced in a study of T cells expressing NK-cell markers. TCRdb reanalyzed the 5' RACE reads and collapses them to one entry per CDR3 protein, without DNA. This sample contains 250,000 or so distinct CDR3 sequences. Sample: blood T cells: a sorted CD56 or NKG2C T cell subset, CD4+ or CD8+ T cells, or bulk PBMC T cells (not recorded which). Every receptor here comes from a woman aged 18-70 years in good health.

The V call is TRBV7-2, the J call TRBJ2-7; as DNA is missing, the TRBD2 call by TCRdb cannot be tested. Germline V gene sequence: CDR1 SGHTA, CDR2 FQGNSA. The CDR3 runs to 14 residues. The CDR3 sequence: CASSPVAPSYEQYF.

The rearrangement uses TRBV6-1 and TRBJ1-5; the D call of TRBD1 rests on TCRdb alone, since no DNA is present to check it. The CDR3 is 16 residues long. Germline values: CDR1 MNHNS, CDR2 SASEGT. CDR3 region: CASSKPTGGRDQPQHF.

J is TRBJ1-4 and V is TRBV20-1; TCRdb lists TRBD1, though no DNA is available to test this call. CDR3 size: 14 residues. Per germline, CDR1 DFQATT and CDR2 SNEGSKA (reference sequence). The CDR3: CSAQAAGGNEKLFF.

The rearrangement links TRBV5-1 to TRBJ1-2; the TCRdb D gene call, TRBD1, has no DNA to confirm it. CDR1 SGHRS and CDR2 YFSETQ come from the germline V gene. The length of the CDR3 is 14 residues. CDR3 in amino acids: CASSPTGNFHGYTF.

The gene calls are TRBV12-3 or TRBV12-4 and TRBJ2-5; the D call of TRBD2 rests on TCRdb alone, since no DNA is present to check it. This CDR3 comprises 14 residues. This CDR3 is CASIKAGGQETQYF.

This chain connects TRBV2 to TRBJ2-2; TCRdb reports TRBD1, a call that lacks DNA to check it against. CDR1 is SNHLY, CDR2 FYNNEI, per germline. The CDR3 loop spans 15 amino acids. CDR3 residues: CASSGRGRDTGELFF.

The chain has TRBV30 and TRBJ2-5. The CDR3 length is 12 residues. Per the germline V gene, CDR1 is GTSNPN and CDR2 is SVGIG (reference sequence). The CDR3 loop reads CAWSGDGETQYF.

The chain couples TRBV12-3 or TRBV12-4 to TRBJ2-1; TCRdb's D call, TRBD2, is unchecked because there is no DNA. CDR3 length equals 15 residues. CDR3 protein: CASTETAGRFHEQFF.

The V call is TRBV4-3, the J call TRBJ2-3; TCRdb lists TRBD2, though no DNA is available to test this call. This CDR3 region has 18 residues. From germline, CDR1 is LGHNA and CDR2 YSLEER. The CDR3 reads CASSQEAELAGFTDTQYF.

J is TRBJ2-5 and V is TRBV12-3 or TRBV12-4; TCRdb's D gene call, TRBD1, goes unchecked for lack of DNA. The CDR3 covers 21 residues. CDR3: CASSLESRWAPGTDAEKTQYF.

The gene calls are TRBV12-3 or TRBV12-4 and TRBJ2-1; TCRdb picks TRBD2, but there is no DNA to check that call. The CDR3 has 14 residues. CDR3 amino acids: CASRISGGNNEQFF.

The chain employs TRBV9 and TRBJ2-5; TCRdb's D call of TRBD2 is untestable without DNA. The germline V gene encodes CDR1 SGDLS and CDR2 YYNGEE. The CDR3 contains 17 residues. The CDR3 protein is CASSVVASGGPQETQYF.

The gene calls are TRBV11-2 and TRBJ1-1; TCRdb's D call, TRBD1, is unchecked because there is no DNA. In germline, CDR1 is SGHAT, CDR2 FQNNGV. The CDR3 is 15 residues long. Here the CDR3 reads CASSRGAGMNTEAFF.

The chain links TRBV7-2 to TRBJ2-5. This CDR3 is 13 amino acids long. CDR1 and CDR2 from the germline V gene are SGHTA and FQGNSA. The CDR3 sequence: CASSLRQLEAQYF.

The chain links TRBV5-1 to TRBJ2-1; TCRdb designates TRBD1, a call that cannot be tested without DNA. This CDR3 comprises 15 residues. Germline-derived CDR1 and CDR2 are SGHRS and YFSETQ. The CDR3 spells CASSLVAPGGDEQFF.

CDR3 loop: CASSQDPYSGPGGYTF. V gene TRBV4-3 combines with J gene TRBJ1-2; TCRdb returns TRBD1, unconfirmable since there is no DNA. CDR1 is LGHNA and CDR2 is YSLEER in the germline V gene. The CDR3 has 16 amino acids.

V and J are TRBV12-3 or TRBV12-4 and TRBJ1-4. The CDR3 sequence is 15 residues long. CDR3 region: CASSYRVGGNEKLFF.

The rearrangement links TRBV6-5 to TRBJ2-2. This CDR3 is 15 amino acids long. CDR1 is MNHEY, CDR2 SVGAGI, per germline. The CDR3 reads CASSYSNSNTGELFF.

This rearrangement joins TRBV19 to TRBJ2-5; the D call from TCRdb, TRBD2, cannot be confirmed without DNA. Per germline, CDR1 LNHDA and CDR2 SQIVND (reference sequence). The CDR3 is made up of 13 amino acids. The CDR3 sequence: CASRAGRMETQYF. The full variable domain, completed using reference TRBV19 and TRBJ2-5, is DGGITQSPKYLFRKEGQNVTLSCEQNLNHDAMYWYRQDPGQGLRLIYYSQIVNDFQKGDIAEGYSVSREKKESFPLTVTSAQKNPTAFYLCASRAGRMETQYFGPGTRLLVL.